One sample yielded the 7 T cell receptor beta chains listed below, sequenced in a study of early stage breast cancer tumors. Generated by immunoSEQ multiplex PCR, the TCRdb table keeps only in-frame clones and is missing some. The repertoire holds approximately 70,000 clones, with about 85% as singletons. The sequencing sample was made of blood. These receptors were taken from a person aged 35-50 years with breast cancer.

The CDR3 protein is CASRDNQKGLNYGYTF. For the CDR3, the DNA is TGTGCCAGCAGGGACAACCAAAAGGGCCTCAACTATGGCTACACCTTC. The V and J genes are TRBV28 and TRBJ1-2; possible D gene TRBD1, 5 bases. V was shortened by 6 bases and J by 2 bases, with 19 bases between the two germline ends. Germline CDR1 MDHEN, CDR2 SYDVKM. This CDR3 is built from 16 residues.

The chain combines TRBV28 with TRBJ2-7; no clear D. Germline V gene lookup returns CDR1 MDHEN and CDR2 SYDVKM. Trimming took 3 bases from V and 7 from J, leaving 13 bases between them. This CDR3 contains 13 residues. The CDR3 DNA is TGTGCCAGCAGTTTCATCCCTGACTCTGAGCAGTACTTC. This sequence encodes CASSFIPDSEQYF.

V and J are TRBV27 and TRBJ2-3; TRBD2 matches at 7 bases. Germline V lookup: CDR1 MNHEY, CDR2 SMNVEV (reference sequence). The junction had 9 bases not matched to a gene; V was cut back by 5 bases and J by 4 bases. This CDR3 is built from 15 residues. CDR3 residues: CASSPGLEMSDTQYF. Written as DNA, the CDR3 is TGTGCCAGCAGTCCAGGACTAGAGATGTCAGATACGCAGTATTTT.

This clone came up a few times. The V call is TRBV7-3, the J call TRBJ1-1, with 7 positions matching TRBD1. Germline V gene data show CDR1 as SGHTA and CDR2 as FQGTGA. This CDR3 contains 15 residues. J gave up 1 base and V 2 bases, and 4 bases lay outside the gene matches. This CDR3 is CASSLQGGPNTEAFF. Here the CDR3 DNA reads TGTGCCAGCAGCTTACAGGGGGGCCCGAACACTGAAGCTTTCTTT. Complete variable domain (other parts from reference TRBV7-3 and TRBJ1-1): GAGVSQTPSNKVTEKGKYVELRCDPISGHTALYWYRQSLGQGPEFLIYFQGTGAADDSGLPNDRFFAVRPEGSVSTLKIQRTERGDSAVYLCASSLQGGPNTEAFFGQGTRLTVV.

This clone appeared a single time. The chain carries TRBV30 and TRBJ1-2; no clear D gene. V was pared by 2 bases and J by 5 bases, with 21 bases between. The CDR3 contains 16 residues. From germline, CDR1 is GTSNPN and CDR2 SVGIG (reference sequence). Here the CDR3 DNA reads TGTGCCTGGAGTATCTTTCACAGAGGAATAGGGTATGGCTACACCTTC. This translates into CAWSIFHRGIGYGYTF. Using reference TRBV30 and TRBJ1-2 for the parts outside the CDR3, the full variable domain is SQTIHQWPATLVQPVGSPLSLECTVEGTSNPNLYWYRQAAGRGLQLLFYSVGIGQISSEVPQNLSASRPQDRQFILSSKKLLLSDSGFYLCAWSIFHRGIGYGYTFGSGTRLTVV.

Only a few counts were recorded for this clone. The V call is TRBV10-2, the J call TRBJ2-1; maybe TRBD2 (5 bases). The CDR3 length is 14 residues. Germline V gene data show CDR1 as WSHSY and CDR2 as SAAADI. Trimming took 4 bases from V and 0 from J, leaving 7 bases between them. CDR3 amino acids: CASSASGSYNEQFF. The CDR3 DNA reads as TGCGCCAGCAGTGCCAGCGGCTCCTACAATGAGCAGTTCTTC.

Only one count was recorded for this clone. The chain combines TRBV18 with TRBJ2-1; D uncertain. Germline values: CDR1 KGHSH, CDR2 LQKENI. CDR3 length: 15 residues. V dropped 1 base and J dropped 3 bases, with 10 bases sitting between them. Written as DNA, the CDR3 is TGTGCCAGCTCACCACGGGTATCCGACTACAATGAGCAGTTCTTC. It is translated as CASSPRVSDYNEQFF. Full variable domain (rest looked up from reference TRBV18 and TRBJ2-1): NAGVMQNPRHLVRRRGQEARLRCSPMKGHSHVYWYRQLPEEGLKFMVYLQKENIIDESGMPKERFSAEFPKEGPSILRIQQVVRGDSAAYFCASSPRVSDYNEQFFGPGTRLTVL.